Following are 20 T cell receptor beta chains from one sample sequenced in a study of blood T cell repertoires in COVID-19. Sequencing used immunoSEQ multiplex PCR; TCRdb keeps in-frame clones, though not all of them. The sample contains some 76,000 clones, 90% to 95% of which appear only once. Sequences were obtained from peripheral blood. All receptors come from a human donor in a cohort sampled during active COVID-19.

The chain has TRBV5-6 and TRBJ2-5; 11 bases are a match to TRBD1. Trimming removed 4 bases from V and 5 bases from J; junction bases left unmatched: 10. The CDR3 consists of 16 residues. Germline CDR1 reads SGHDT; CDR2 reads YYEEEE. DNA for the CDR3: TGTGCCAGCAGCCTACCGGGACAGGGGGTCCTTGAGACCCAGTACTTC. Protein product: CASSLPGQGVLETQYF.

The V and J genes are TRBV2 and TRBJ2-7; 10 nucleotides agree with TRBD1. After removal of 1 base from V and 6 bases from J, the junction contained 9 bases not matched to a gene. The CDR3 is 16 amino acids. Germline assignment: CDR1 SNHLY and CDR2 FYNNEI. The CDR3 nucleotides are TGTGCCAGCAGTGAAGAAACTGTGGGACAGGGGCCCGAGCAGTACTTC. Amino acids: CASSEETVGQGPEQYF.

This clone was counted a few times. The J gene is TRBJ1-6, the V gene TRBV6-5; 8 positions match TRBD1. V lost 6 bases and J lost 16; bases outside the gene matches: 5. Germline CDR1 is MNHEY and CDR2 is SVGAGI. This CDR3 is built from 11 residues. CDR3: CASSDRGGLHF. The CDR3 DNA reads as TGTGCCAGCAGCGACAGGGGCGGACTCCACTTT.

V is TRBV18 and J is TRBJ1-6; 7 nucleotides align to TRBD1. Looked up from germline, CDR1 is KGHSH and CDR2 is LQKENI. Trimming cost V 6 bases and J 9 bases; bases outside gene matches: 8. The CDR3 runs to 14 residues. This CDR3 reads CASSTDRASSPLHF. The CDR3 region has the DNA TGTGCCAGCTCTACTGACAGGGCATCTTCACCCCTCCACTTT.

The rearrangement links TRBV20-1 to TRBJ1-1, with no clear D. Germline CDR1 is DFQATT and CDR2 is SNEGSKA (reference sequence). The CDR3 length is 13 residues. V shed 3 bases and J shed 3 bases, with 11 bases lying between them. The CDR3 DNA reads TGCAGTGCTAGTATAGGGAGGGACACTGAAGCTTTCTTT. It codes for CSASIGRDTEAFF.

This chain uses TRBV7-3 with TRBJ1-1, with 7 bases lining up with TRBD1. CDR1 is SGHTA, CDR2 FQGTGA, per germline. CDR3 length equals 15 residues. V trimming: 5 bases; J trimming: 2 bases; junction bases outside the gene matches: 8. In DNA, the CDR3 is TGTGCCAGCAGCCCCCAGGGACAGATAAACACTGAAGCTTTCTTT. The encoded protein is CASSPQGQINTEAFF.

The chain employs TRBV5-1 and TRBJ2-1; possibly TRBD1 for D (5 bases). The CDR3 totals 14 residues. CDR1 SGHRS and CDR2 YFSETQ come from the germline V gene. The V gene lost 0 bases and the J gene lost 10 bases, with 14 bases spanning the gap. The CDR3 DNA is TGCGCCAGCAGCTTGGGGCAGGGAATAGACGAGCAGTTCTTC. It codes for CASSLGQGIDEQFF.

The J gene is TRBJ1-1, the V gene TRBV5-1; D remains ambiguous. Germline V gene sequence: CDR1 SGHRS, CDR2 YFSETQ. The ends were cut back, 1 base at V and 1 base at J, with 11 bases in the middle. CDR3 size: 15 residues. The CDR3 region is CASSLYSLPNTEAFF. The CDR3 bases are TGCGCCAGCAGCTTGTACAGTCTCCCGAACACTGAAGCTTTCTTT.

The chain recombines TRBV3-1 (or the pseudogene TRBV3-2) with TRBJ2-7; 9 positions agree with TRBD2. CDR3 length: 14 residues. The germline V gene has CDR1 LGHDT and CDR2 YNNKEL (reference sequence). Unmatched junction bases numbered 3, after V lost 0 bases and J lost 6 bases. CDR3 nucleotides: TGTGCCAGCAGCCAAGAGGGGACTAGCCTCGAGCAGTACTTC. Translated: CASSQEGTSLEQYF.

V gene TRBV10-3 combines with J gene TRBJ2-7, with 9 nucleotides matching TRBD1. The germline V gene encodes CDR1 ENHRY and CDR2 SYGVKD. This CDR3 spans 14 amino acids. J lost 5 bases, V lost 6 bases, and 8 bases had no gene match. The DNA of the CDR3 is TGTGCCATCAGCCTCGACAGGGGGGACAACGAGCAGTACTTC. This gives the protein CAISLDRGDNEQYF.

This chain links TRBV2 with TRBJ2-1, with 9 bases that match TRBD2. The CDR3 is 14 residues long. J gave up 9 bases and V 6 bases, and 9 bases lay outside the gene matches. Looked up from germline, CDR1 is SNHLY and CDR2 is FYNNEI. In DNA, the CDR3 is TGTGCCAGCAGATTAGCGGGGGCCGGGGTTGAGCAGTTCTTC. Amino acid sequence: CASRLAGAGVEQFF.

This clone was counted only a few times. The chain is built from TRBV2 and TRBJ2-3; 9 positions match TRBD1. This CDR3 comprises 14 residues. CDR1 and CDR2 (germline): SNHLY, FYNNEI. Losses at the gene ends were 5 bases for V and 6 bases for J; bases not matched to a gene: 6. CDR3 sequence (DNA): TGTGCCAGCAGTAAACAGGGGGCTGGGGATACGCAGTATTTT. Amino acids: CASSKQGAGDTQYF.

The chain employs TRBV30 and TRBJ2-1; D is possibly TRBD1 (6 bases). Germline CDR1 reads GTSNPN; CDR2 reads SVGIG (reference sequence). This CDR3 comprises 14 residues. The V end was cut by 2 bases, the J end by 10 bases, with 18 bases between. CDR3 sequence reads: CAWSLDGTPREQFF. In DNA, the CDR3 is TGTGCCTGGAGTCTAGACGGGACACCAAGAGAGCAGTTCTTC.

V and J are TRBV5-1 and TRBJ1-2; D ambiguous. Germline CDR1 is SGHRS and CDR2 is YFSETQ. This CDR3 is built from 14 residues. The V end lost 0 bases, the J end lost 7 bases, and 13 bases lay between the germline ends. The CDR3 protein is CASSLGEGRSGYTF. The CDR3, as DNA: TGCGCCAGCAGCTTGGGGGAGGGTAGAAGTGGCTACACCTTC.

V and J are TRBV7-2 and TRBJ2-3, with 13 nucleotides matching TRBD2. CDR3 length: 15 residues. Unmatched junction bases numbered 11, after V lost 5 bases and J lost 12 bases. Germline CDR1 is SGHTA and CDR2 is FQGNSA. The CDR3 DNA follows: TGTGCCAGCAGCCCGAGGACTAGCGGGGGCCTTCGTCAGTATTTT. Its translation is CASSPRTSGGLRQYF.

The chain has TRBV5-6 and TRBJ2-3, with D possibly matching TRBD2 (5 bases). CDR3 length: 14 amino acids. Trimming took 1 base from V and 1 from J, leaving 7 bases between them. Germline CDR1 and CDR2: SGHDT and YYEEEE. The CDR3 DNA sequence: TGTGCCAGCAGCTTGTACGGGGGCACAGATACGCAGTATTTT. This encodes CASSLYGGTDTQYF. The full variable domain, rest sourced from reference TRBV5-6 and TRBJ2-3, is DAGVTQSPTHLIKTRGQQVTLRCSPKSGHDTVSWYQQALGQGPQFIFQYYEEEERQRGNFPDRFSGHQFPNYSSELNVNALLLGDSALYLCASSLYGGTDTQYFGPGTRLTVL.

J is TRBJ1-2 and V is TRBV25-1, with no clear D. Germline V gene data show CDR1 as MGHDK and CDR2 as SYGVNS. Trimming pared 5 bases from V and 3 bases from J, leaving 7 bases between. This CDR3 comprises 12 residues. DNA for the CDR3: TGTGCCAGCAGTTCCCGGGACTATGGCTACACCTTC. Amino acid sequence: CASSSRDYGYTF.

The chain has TRBV7-2 and TRBJ2-7, with D perhaps TRBD1 (6 bases). Germline loops: CDR1 SGHTA, CDR2 FQGNSA. Deletions cut 5 bases from V and 6 bases from J, with 11 bases between. There are 12 residues in the CDR3. This CDR3 reads CASSVQGGEQYF. The CDR3 coding sequence is TGTGCCAGCAGCGTACAAGGGGGCGAGCAGTACTTC.

The chain has TRBV11-2 and TRBJ1-3; D perhaps matches TRBD1 (6 bases). V was clipped by 5 bases and J by 0 bases, with 11 bases between them. The V gene's germline CDR1 is SGHAT and CDR2 FQNNGV. The CDR3 totals 15 residues. Here the CDR3 DNA reads TGTGCCAGCAGCGCACAGGGCCACTCTGGAAACACCATATATTTT. Translated, it gives CASSAQGHSGNTIYF.

V and J are TRBV19 and TRBJ1-2, with TRBD1 matching over 9 bases. J lost 8 bases, V lost 9 bases, and 10 bases had no gene match. The germline V gene encodes CDR1 LNHDA and CDR2 SQIVND (reference sequence). The CDR3 runs to 13 residues. CDR3 sequence reads: CASRRDRVEGYTF. The CDR3 DNA is TGTGCCAGCAGAAGGGACAGGGTAGAGGGCTACACCTTC.